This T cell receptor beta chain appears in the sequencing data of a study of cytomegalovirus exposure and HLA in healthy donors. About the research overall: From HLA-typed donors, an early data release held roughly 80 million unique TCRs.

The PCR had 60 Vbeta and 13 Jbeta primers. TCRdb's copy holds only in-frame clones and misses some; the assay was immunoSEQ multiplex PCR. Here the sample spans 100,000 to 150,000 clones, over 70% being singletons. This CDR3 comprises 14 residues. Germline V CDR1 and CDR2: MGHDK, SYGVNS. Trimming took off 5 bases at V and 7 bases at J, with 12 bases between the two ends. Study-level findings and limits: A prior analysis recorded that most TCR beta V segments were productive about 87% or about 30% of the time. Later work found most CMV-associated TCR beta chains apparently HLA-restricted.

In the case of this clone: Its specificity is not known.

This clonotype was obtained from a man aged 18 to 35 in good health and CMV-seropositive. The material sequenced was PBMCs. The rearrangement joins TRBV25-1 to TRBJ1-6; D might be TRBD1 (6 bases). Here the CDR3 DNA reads TGTGCCAGCAGTCCAGGGGCGAAGAATTCACCCCTCCACTTT. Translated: CASSPGAKNSPLHF.